The present T cell receptor beta chain was sequenced within a study of blood T cell repertoires in COVID-19. Across the whole study: Specimens from acute and convalescent COVID-19 originated in the United States, Italy and Spain.

Assay used: immunoSEQ multiplex PCR; TCRdb lists only in-frame clones, some missing. The sample lists 75,000 to 90,000 clones, roughly 86% occurring once. This CDR3 contains 14 residues. V was clipped by 6 bases and J by 6 bases; unmatched bases: 9. CDR1 and CDR2 from the germline V gene are LNHDA and SQIVND (reference sequence). This receptor was obtained from a man at least 80 years old with active or convalescent COVID-19. The rearrangement joins TRBV19 to TRBJ2-3, with 7 positions matching TRBD2. The sequenced sample consisted of peripheral blood. CDR3: CASSPGPGGDTQYF. The CDR3 nucleotides are TGTGCCAGTAGCCCCGGGCCCGGGGGGGATACGCAGTATTTT.